This passage covers 28 T cell receptor beta chains from one sample sequenced in a study of neurological immune-mediated disorders. TCRdb recomputed calls from the 5' RACE reads with MiXCR, one row per CDR3 protein. The sample has more than 75,000 distinct CDR3 sequences; roughly 3.2% are singletons. What was sequenced was PBMCs. The receptors were gathered from a woman in her fifties or sixties with multiple sclerosis.

At least ten counts were recorded for this clonotype. The rearrangement links TRBV6-6 to TRBJ2-7; D might be TRBD2 (7 bases). Deletions cut 6 bases from V and 0 bases from J, with 21 bases between. CDR1 and CDR2 from the germline V gene are MNHNY and SVGAGI (reference sequence). The CDR3 is 17 amino acids. The CDR3 protein is CASRKTLGGPSSYEQYF. DNA of the CDR3: TGTGCCAGCAGAAAGACGCTCGGGGGGCCTAGCTCCTACGAGCAGTACTTC.

This clonotype was counted many times. The chain employs TRBV14 and TRBJ2-7; D remains ambiguous. V lost 3 bases and J 9 bases, leaving 21 bases between the germline ends. The CDR3 has 15 amino acids. The V gene's germline CDR1 is SGHDN and CDR2 FVKESK. CDR3 protein: CASSHLGWSPPVQYF. CDR3 bases: TGTGCCAGCAGCCACTTGGGCTGGTCCCCACCTGTGCAGTACTTC.

This clonotype was recorded many times. The J gene is TRBJ2-7, the V gene TRBV7-9; 7 bases match TRBD1. Germline CDR1 and CDR2: SEHNR and FQNEAQ (reference sequence). The CDR3 contains 14 residues. V shed 5 bases, J shed 2 bases, and the junction held 6 bases outside the gene matches. The CDR3 reads CASSPTGRAYEQYF. The CDR3 nucleotides read TGTGCCAGCAGCCCGACAGGGAGAGCCTACGAGCAGTACTTC.

This clonotype was counted ten times or more. This rearrangement joins TRBV20-1 to TRBJ1-3; 7 bases map to TRBD1. CDR1 is DFQATT, CDR2 SNEGSKA, per germline (reference sequence). Trimming removed 7 bases from V and 5 bases from J; junction bases left unmatched: 8. The CDR3 is 13 residues long. The CDR3 bases are TGCAGTGTTTTAGGACAGGTCCGAAACACCATATATTTT. Its protein is CSVLGQVRNTIYF.

This clonotype was observed at least ten times. CDR3 DNA: TGCGCCAGCAGCCGCGGGGTCGATACGCAGTATTTT. Translation gives CASSRGVDTQYF. V is TRBV5-1 and J is TRBJ2-3, with D possibly TRBD2 on 6 matching bases. The germline V gene encodes CDR1 SGHRS and CDR2 YFSETQ. This CDR3 is 12 amino acids long. V lost 4 bases and J 6 bases, leaving 9 bases between the germline ends.

There are many counts of this clonotype. The chain links TRBV11-2 to TRBJ1-5, with a tentative D call TRBD1 (6 bases). Germline CDR1 and CDR2: SGHAT and FQNNGV. With 4 bases removed from V and 0 bases from J, the gap between germline ends came to 13 bases. The CDR3 totals 16 residues. CDR3: CASSSGQTLSNQPQHF. CDR3 DNA sequence: TGTGCCAGCAGCTCTGGACAGACACTTAGCAATCAGCCCCAGCATTTT.

Remarks on this clonotype: A much larger clonotype is one base distant, so this may be a read error. V and J are TRBV6-5 and TRBJ2-1; the D is unclear. Trimming removed 0 bases at V and 15 bases at J, with 12 bases between. The CDR3 runs 12 residues. Germline V gene data show CDR1 as MNHEY and CDR2 as SVGAGI. CDR3: CASSYSKGTPFF. In nucleotides, the CDR3 is TGTGCCAGCAGTTACTCGAAGGGAACGCCGTTCTTC.

Many counts were recorded for this clonotype. This chain connects TRBV7-9 to TRBJ1-2, with unresolved D. Trimming removed 5 bases from V and 4 bases from J, with 17 bases in between. The CDR3 has 15 amino acids. CDR1 is SEHNR, CDR2 FQNEAQ, per germline (reference sequence). For the CDR3, the DNA is TGTGCCAGCAGCCCAACCTTTGGGCGGGCCTATGGCTACACCTTC. Its translation is CASSPTFGRAYGYTF.

This clonotype was counted at least ten times. J is TRBJ1-5 and V is TRBV3-1; 12 bases match TRBD1. Germline V gene data show CDR1 as LGHDT and CDR2 as YNNKEL (reference sequence). The CDR3 is 19 residues long. J lost 2 bases, V lost 1 base, and 9 bases had no gene match. The CDR3 is CASSQAGTGGLSGNQPQHF. Written as DNA, the CDR3 is TGTGCCAGCAGCCAAGCCGGGACAGGGGGCTTAAGCGGCAATCAGCCCCAGCATTTT.

At least ten counts were recorded for this clonotype. The V and J genes are TRBV7-9 and TRBJ2-7; 9 bases map to TRBD2. Trimming removed 5 bases from V and 5 bases from J; junction bases left unmatched: 4. Germline CDR1 and CDR2: SEHNR and FQNEAQ (reference sequence). This CDR3 is 13 amino acids long. In DNA form, the CDR3 reads TGTGCCAGCAGCCAGACTAGCGGCAACGAGCAGTACTTC. Translated, it gives CASSQTSGNEQYF. The complete variable domain, with remaining parts taken from reference TRBV7-9 and TRBJ2-7, reads DTGVSQNPRHKITKRGQNVTFRCDPISEHNRLYWYRQTLGQGPEFLTYFQNEAQLEKSRLLSDRFSAERPKGSFSTLEIQRTEQGDSAMYLCASSQTSGNEQYFGPGTRLTVT.

This clonotype was observed at least ten times. V gene TRBV9 combines with J gene TRBJ2-3; 11 bases agree with TRBD1. V lost 4 bases, J lost 4 bases, and 11 bases stayed unmatched. The CDR3 covers 17 residues. Germline V gene lookup returns CDR1 SGDLS and CDR2 YYNGEE. CDR3 sequence: CASSSNFRTGGPDTQYF. CDR3 nucleotide sequence: TGTGCCAGCAGCTCAAACTTCCGGACAGGGGGCCCAGATACGCAGTATTTT.

There are many counts of this clonotype. V is TRBV7-6 and J is TRBJ1-6; D is possibly TRBD1 (5 bases). The CDR3 is 14 residues long. Germline loops: CDR1 SGHVS, CDR2 FNYEAQ. Trimming pared 2 bases from V and 6 bases from J, leaving 8 bases between. CDR3: CASSLQGSNSPLHF. The CDR3 DNA sequence: TGTGCCAGCAGCTTACAGGGTAGTAATTCACCCCTCCACTTT.

This clonotype was counted ten times or more. The chain uses TRBV10-3 and TRBJ2-7; D not resolved. The V end was cut by 2 bases, the J end by 4 bases, with 12 bases between. There are 14 residues in the CDR3. From germline, CDR1 is ENHRY and CDR2 SYGVKD. CDR3 sequence: CAISEVGQGYEQYF. DNA for the CDR3: TGTGCCATCAGTGAGGTGGGTCAAGGGTACGAGCAGTACTTC.

Ten or more counts support this clonotype. The chain employs TRBV7-9 and TRBJ2-7; 10 bases are shared with TRBD1. CDR1 is SEHNR, CDR2 FQNEAQ, per germline (reference sequence). This CDR3 contains 16 residues. J was trimmed by 3 bases and V by 1 base; bases with no gene match: 6. As DNA, the CDR3 is TGTGCCAGCAGCTTAGGGCCCGGACAGGGGGTCTACGAGCAGTACTTC. Amino acids: CASSLGPGQGVYEQYF.

This clonotype was detected ten times or more. This chain links TRBV20-1 with TRBJ1-2; 7 bases map to TRBD1. The CDR3 has 14 residues. V dropped 0 bases and J dropped 6; count of bases not matched to a gene: 7. Germline assignment: CDR1 DFQATT and CDR2 SNEGSKA (reference sequence). The CDR3 region is CSARESRGLDGYTF. The DNA of the CDR3 is TGCAGTGCTAGAGAGTCCAGGGGGTTGGATGGCTACACCTTC.

This clonotype appeared many times. The chain employs TRBV5-1 and TRBJ1-3; TRBD1 agrees at 9 bases. Trimming removed 5 bases from V and 7 bases from J; junction bases left unmatched: 7. Germline V gives CDR1 SGHRS, CDR2 YFSETQ. This CDR3 is built from 14 residues. The DNA for the CDR3 is TGCGCCAGCAGTTCCGGACAGGGGTGGAACACCATATATTTT. Its translation is CASSSGQGWNTIYF.

This clonotype was seen at least ten times. The chain uses TRBV7-9 and TRBJ1-3; a possible D gene is TRBD1 (6 bases). V lost 5 bases to trimming and J lost 3 bases, with 17 bases between them. The CDR3 is 16 amino acids. Per the germline V gene, CDR1 is SEHNR and CDR2 is FQNEAQ (reference sequence). The chain's CDR3 is CASSTIGGQIGNTIYF. The CDR3 DNA reads TGTGCCAGCAGCACCATAGGGGGGCAGATTGGAAACACCATATATTTT.

This clonotype appeared many times. The rearrangement links TRBV5-1 to TRBJ2-2; 10 bases map to TRBD2. The trim removed 1 base at V and 6 bases at J, leaving 9 bases unmatched. CDR1 is SGHRS and CDR2 is YFSETQ in the germline V gene. The CDR3 length is 17 residues. The CDR3 region has the DNA TGCGCCAGCAGCTTGATCGAAGCGGGGGGGCTTCCCGGGGAGCTGTTTTTT. Translating gives CASSLIEAGGLPGELFF.

This clonotype was seen repeatedly, ten times or more. The gene calls are TRBV20-1 and TRBJ2-7; no reliable D call. The ends were cut back, 3 bases at V and 2 bases at J, with 11 bases in the middle. Germline V gene data show CDR1 as DFQATT and CDR2 as SNEGSKA (reference sequence). The length of the CDR3 is 13 residues. The CDR3 spells CSASQALPYEQYF. The CDR3 region has the DNA TGCAGTGCTAGTCAGGCATTACCCTACGAGCAGTACTTC.

This clonotype was seen at least ten times. The chain employs TRBV28 and TRBJ2-1; D is uncertain. Germline lookup yields CDR1 MDHEN and CDR2 SYDVKM. CDR3 length: 13 amino acids. V lost 3 bases to trimming and J lost 4 bases, with 7 bases between them. Written as DNA, the CDR3 is TGTGCCAGCAGTTTTTCCAGGTACAATGAGCAGTTCTTC. Residues: CASSFSRYNEQFF.

This clonotype came up a few times. V gene TRBV11-2 combines with J gene TRBJ2-3; 12 bases are a match to TRBD1. The germline V gene has CDR1 SGHAT and CDR2 FQNNGV. The CDR3 length is 15 residues. V trimming: 2 bases; J trimming: 7 bases; junction bases outside the gene matches: 4. The CDR3 nucleotides read TGTGCCAGCAGCTTATGGGACAGGGGGCATAATACGCAGTATTTT. Amino acids: CASSLWDRGHNTQYF.

This clonotype appeared many times. V is TRBV5-1 and J is TRBJ2-6; D is undetermined. The CDR3 sequence is 15 residues long. Germline V CDR1 and CDR2: SGHRS, YFSETQ. Trimming stripped 8 bases from V and 0 bases from J, with 12 bases between. CDR3 coding DNA: TGCGCCAGTCAAAGGACGGGCTCTGGGGCCAACGTCCTGACTTTC. Protein product: CASQRTGSGANVLTF.

This clonotype came up many times. This rearrangement joins TRBV29-1 to TRBJ2-2; D unclear. The V end was cut by 3 bases, the J end by 7 bases, with 0 bases between. The CDR3 extends over 9 amino acids. CDR1 is SQVTM, CDR2 ANQGSEA, per germline. CDR3 sequence reads: CSVDGELFF. DNA of the CDR3: TGCAGCGTTGACGGGGAGCTGTTTTTT.

This clonotype was seen many times. The gene calls are TRBV7-2 and TRBJ2-7; no clear D gene. Germline V gene data show CDR1 as SGHTA and CDR2 as FQGNSA. V lost 6 bases, J lost 1 base, and 10 bases lay in between. The CDR3 sequence is 13 residues long. Written as DNA, the CDR3 is TGTGCCAGCAGTTATGAATATTCCTACGAGCAGTACTTC. Its translation: CASSYEYSYEQYF.

This clonotype came up many times. This chain joins TRBV5-6 and TRBJ2-3; D remains ambiguous. This CDR3 region has 15 residues. Germline loops: CDR1 SGHDT, CDR2 YYEEEE. V gave up 0 bases and J gave up 2 bases, with 10 bases separating them. The CDR3 sequence is CASSLGQLYTDTQYF. CDR3 sequence (DNA): TGTGCCAGCAGCTTGGGCCAGCTTTACACAGATACGCAGTATTTT.

This clonotype came up a few times. This rearrangement joins TRBV20-1 to TRBJ1-2; weak D call: TRBD1 (5 bases). The CDR3 runs 13 residues. V was pared by 4 bases and J by 7 bases, with 16 bases between. Germline CDR1 and CDR2: DFQATT and SNEGSKA (reference sequence). The CDR3, as DNA: TGCAGTGCTAAGGATCACGGGGGGGGTGGCTACACCTTC. Translated: CSAKDHGGGGYTF.

This clonotype was found many times. The genes are TRBV28 and TRBJ1-3, with a tentative D call TRBD1 (5 bases). V was shortened by 2 bases and J by 1 base, with 15 bases between the two germline ends. Germline CDR1 and CDR2: MDHEN and SYDVKM. This CDR3 region has 17 residues. CDR3 sequence: CASSLRSSGPSGNTIYF. CDR3 sequence (DNA): TGTGCCAGCAGTTTACGCAGTTCAGGGCCATCTGGAAACACCATATATTTT. Variable domain in full (rest from reference TRBV28 and TRBJ1-3): DVKVTQSSRYLVKRTGEKVFLECVQDMDHENMFWYRQDPGLGLRLIYFSYDVKMKEKGDIPEGYSVSREKKERFSLILESASTNQTSMYLCASSLRSSGPSGNTIYFGEGSWLTVV.

This clonotype was detected many times. The chain employs TRBV10-3 and TRBJ2-1; 7 bases align to TRBD2. The CDR3 contains 13 residues. V lost 0 bases and J lost 8; bases outside the gene matches: 1. Germline V lookup: CDR1 ENHRY, CDR2 SYGVKD. The chain's CDR3 is CAISESREDEQFF. The CDR3 DNA reads TGTGCCATCAGTGAGTCTCGGGAGGATGAGCAGTTCTTC.